This is a list of T cell receptor beta chains from one sample in a study of T cell responses to AZD1222 COVID-19 vaccine. Measured with immunoSEQ multiplex PCR; TCRdb has only the in-frame clones, and not every one. The profile shows roughly 180,000 clones, 85% to 95% of them singletons. This specimen consisted of peripheral blood, obtained 28 days after the second dose of the MenACWY control vaccine. These receptor sequences come from an adult who received the MenACWY meningococcal vaccine as a control. The CDR3 runs from the conserved cysteine through the conserved F or W. A D gene is named only where the DNA matches it firmly. Not all rows give a size; the values are once, few, many and, for expanded clones, a class.

>15|-|TRBV27|TRBJ1-1|-
CASSPAGRINTEAFF
TGTGCCAGCAGCCCGGCGGGACGGATAAACACTGAAGCTTTCTTT
>16|-|TRBV6-2/TRBV6-3|TRBJ1-5|-
CASSASGHPSNQPQHF
TGTGCCAGCAGTGCCTCCGGACACCCTAGCAATCAGCCCCAGCATTTT
>14|-|TRBV12-5|TRBJ1-5|-
CASGSPGHNQPQHF
TGTGCTAGTGGTTCCCCGGGACACAATCAGCCCCAGCATTTT
>12|-|TRBV3-1/TRBV3-2|TRBJ1-3|-
CASSQGWNTIYF
TGTGCCAGCAGCCAAGGTTGGAACACCATATATTTT
>14|once|TRBV5-4|TRBJ1-3|-
CASSNARSGNTIYF
TGTGCCAGCAGCAACGCCAGATCTGGAAACACCATATATTTT
>11|-|TRBV6-2/TRBV6-3|TRBJ1-1|-
CASSVNTEAFF
TGTGCCAGCAGTGTGAACACTGAAGCTTTCTTT
>13|-|TRBV5-4|TRBJ1-2|-
CASSGRGAEGYTF
TGTGCCAGCAGCGGGCGGGGGGCTGAAGGCTACACCTTC
>14|-|TRBV5-4|TRBJ1-1|-
CASRTEDPNTEAFF
TGTGCCAGCAGAACCGAAGACCCGAACACTGAAGCTTTCTTT
>14|-|TRBV13|TRBJ2-5|-
CASSLGRTQETQYF
TGTGCCAGCAGCTTAGGCAGAACCCAAGAGACCCAGTACTTC
>15|-|TRBV4-3|TRBJ1-1|TRBD1
CASSQGRGLTTEAFF
TGCGCCAGCAGCCAAGGAAGGGGGCTGACCACTGAAGCTTTCTTT
>15|-|TRBV18|TRBJ1-2|-
CASSPEQGRRYGYTF
TGTGCCAGCTCACCTGAACAGGGAAGACGGTATGGCTACACCTTC
>13|-|TRBV7-9|TRBJ1-2|-
CASSLEVGAGATF
-
>15|-|TRBV5-6|TRBJ1-1|-
CASRNQGSVNTEAFF
TGTGCCAGCAGAAACCAGGGGTCGGTGAACACTGAAGCTTTCTTT
>14|once|TRBV3-1/TRBV3-2|TRBJ1-1|TRBD1
CASRTTGGITEAFF
TGTGCCAGCAGGACCACAGGGGGGATCACTGAAGCTTTCTTT
>15|-|TRBV4-1|TRBJ2-1|-
CASSQEGRRLNEQFF
TGCGCCAGCAGCCAGGAGGGGCGTAGGCTCAATGAGCAGTTCTTC
>13|once|TRBV11-2|TRBJ2-7|-
CASSSSRIYEQYF
TGTGCCAGCAGCTCTAGCAGAATCTACGAGCAGTACTTC